The 20 T cell receptor beta chains given below trace back to one sample, sequenced in a study of blood T cell repertoires in COVID-19. Sequencing was performed with immunoSEQ multiplex PCR; in TCRdb, only in-frame clones are kept and a portion is missing. Among about 90,000 clones, 80% to 90% were seen once, and the ten largest hold approximately 18%. The specimen was peripheral blood. The receptors were sampled from a human donor in a cohort sampled during active COVID-19.

This clone appeared a few times. The chain uses TRBV2 and TRBJ2-2; 7 nucleotides match TRBD2. The CDR3 is 16 amino acids. V was pared by 3 bases and J by 7 bases, with 11 bases of the junction left unmatched. The V gene's germline CDR1 is SNHLY and CDR2 FYNNEI. The CDR3 sequence is CASSDLPSGAGGELFF. The CDR3 nucleotides are TGTGCCAGCAGTGACCTCCCAAGCGGGGCTGGCGGGGAGCTGTTTTTT.

J is TRBJ2-3 and V is TRBV18, with D possibly matching TRBD1 (6 bases). CDR3 length equals 16 residues. Germline V lookup: CDR1 KGHSH, CDR2 LQKENI. The V end lost 6 bases, the J end lost 3 bases, and 19 bases lay between the germline ends. The CDR3 bases are TGTGCCAGCTCTCCGGGCCGCGCAGGGGTTACAGATACGCAGTATTTT. It yields the protein CASSPGRAGVTDTQYF.

This clone was recorded once. This chain uses TRBV18 with TRBJ1-4; 11 bases align to TRBD1. V was pared by 3 bases and J by 8 bases, with 2 bases of the junction left unmatched. Germline CDR1 reads KGHSH; CDR2 reads LQKENI. This CDR3 has 14 residues. The CDR3, as DNA: TGTGCCAGCTCACCGGACAGGGGGCGGGAAAAACTGTTTTTT. Translating gives CASSPDRGREKLFF.

This chain uses TRBV5-1 with TRBJ1-5, with TRBD1 matching 9 bases. The junction had 8 bases not matched to a gene; V was cut back by 0 bases and J by 7 bases. Germline V gene data show CDR1 as SGHRS and CDR2 as YFSETQ. This CDR3 has 16 amino acids. Here the CDR3 DNA reads TGCGCCAGCAGCTTGGATCCGGGACAGGGAGCACAGCCCCAGCATTTT. Residues: CASSLDPGQGAQPQHF.

The chain links TRBV5-4 to TRBJ2-5, with D maybe TRBD1 (6 bases). Trimming shortened V by 2 bases and J by 5 bases, and 16 bases separated the two germline ends. The germline V gene encodes CDR1 SGHNT and CDR2 YYREEE (reference sequence). The length of the CDR3 is 15 residues. The chain's CDR3 is CASSFSQGTGETQYF. CDR3 nucleotides: TGTGCCAGCAGCTTTAGTCAGGGGACGGGGGAGACCCAGTACTTC.

The V gene is TRBV20-1, the J gene TRBJ2-1; tentative D call: TRBD2 (6 bases). Germline V gives CDR1 DFQATT, CDR2 SNEGSKA (reference sequence). The CDR3 has 15 residues. With 3 bases removed from V and 7 bases from J, the gap between germline ends came to 19 bases. The CDR3, as DNA: TGCAGTGCTAGTAATACTAGGAGGGGAACTAATGAGCAGTTCTTC. This sequence encodes CSASNTRRGTNEQFF.

The chain's CDR3 is CASSPGQFSNEKLFF. DNA for the CDR3: TGTGCCAGTAGTCCCGGACAGTTTTCTAATGAAAAACTGTTTTTT. The chain employs TRBV19 and TRBJ1-4; D is perhaps TRBD1 (6 bases). The V gene's germline CDR1 is LNHDA and CDR2 SQIVND (reference sequence). The V gene lost 5 bases and the J gene lost 3 bases, with 13 bases spanning the gap. The CDR3 contains 15 residues.

V gene TRBV28 combines with J gene TRBJ1-2, with a possible D match to TRBD1 (6 bases). CDR1 and CDR2 from the germline V gene are MDHEN and SYDVKM. Trimming left V 8 bases short and J 2 bases short, with 9 bases between. The CDR3 is made up of 12 amino acids. The CDR3 nucleotides are TGTGCCAGCGGGGGGGGCAACTATGGCTACACCTTC. This translates into CASGGGNYGYTF.

The chain joins TRBV28 to TRBJ2-7; TRBD1 agrees at 7 bases. Germline trimming cut 5 bases from V and 2 bases from J; bases unmatched to any gene: 3. The germline gives CDR1 MDHEN, CDR2 SYDVKM. The CDR3 extends over 13 amino acids. CDR3 in amino acids: CASSLTGAYEQYF. The CDR3, as DNA: TGTGCCAGCAGTCTCACAGGGGCCTACGAGCAGTACTTC.

The chain links TRBV12-3 or TRBV12-4 to TRBJ2-2, with D tentatively TRBD2 (5 bases). V was pared by 3 bases and J by 8 bases, with 7 bases between. The CDR3 runs 12 residues. CDR3 residues: CASSFSGGELFF. As DNA, the CDR3 is TGTGCCAGCAGTTTTTCGGGGGGGGAGCTGTTTTTT.

In this sample, this clone turned up once. The chain combines TRBV7-8 with TRBJ2-1, with TRBD2 matching 11 bases. CDR3 length: 17 residues. J lost 4 bases, V lost 0 bases, and 5 bases had no gene match. Germline CDR1 reads SGHVS; CDR2 reads FQNEAQ. The CDR3 sequence is CASSLATSGGRYNEQFF. CDR3 sequence (DNA): TGTGCCAGCAGCTTAGCTACTAGCGGGGGCCGATACAATGAGCAGTTCTTC.

The chain combines TRBV28 with TRBJ1-1, with D maybe TRBD1 (5 bases). Germline-derived CDR1 and CDR2 are MDHEN and SYDVKM. Trimming shortened V by 6 bases and J by 1 base, and 15 bases separated the two germline ends. This CDR3 is 15 amino acids long. The CDR3 DNA sequence: TGTGCCAGCAGCTTAGCTAGGGGAGGGAACACTGAAGCTTTCTTT. Amino acid sequence: CASSLARGGNTEAFF.

The J gene is TRBJ1-5, the V gene TRBV30, with D uncertain. The CDR3 has 14 residues. V lost 2 bases and J 2 bases, leaving 10 bases between the germline ends. Germline CDR1 GTSNPN, CDR2 SVGIG (reference sequence). CDR3 sequence reads: CAWSTSGGNQPQHF. CDR3 in DNA: TGTGCCTGGAGTACCTCCGGGGGCAATCAGCCCCAGCATTTT.

V gene TRBV2 combines with J gene TRBJ2-2; 8 bases line up with TRBD2. J was trimmed by 4 bases and V by 5 bases; bases with no gene match: 3. Germline V gene sequence: CDR1 SNHLY, CDR2 FYNNEI. The CDR3 totals 14 residues. CDR3 residues: CASSLSGGTGELFF. CDR3 DNA: TGTGCCAGCAGTCTCAGCGGGGGCACCGGGGAGCTGTTTTTT. The entire variable domain, with the rest obtained from reference TRBV2 and TRBJ2-2, is as follows: EPEVTQTPSHQVTQMGQEVILRCVPISNHLYFYWYRQILGQKVEFLVSFYNNEISEKSEIFDDQFSVERPDGSNFTLKIRSTKLEDSAMYFCASSLSGGTGELFFGEGSRLTVL.

The chain recombines TRBV3-1 (or the pseudogene TRBV3-2) with TRBJ2-1; a possible D gene is TRBD1 (5 bases). The CDR3 has 13 amino acids. CDR1 and CDR2 from the germline V gene are LGHDT and YNNKEL (reference sequence). Deletions cut 4 bases from V and 8 bases from J, with 12 bases between. The CDR3 spells CASSPQGWDEQFF. The DNA for the CDR3 is TGTGCCAGCAGCCCCCAGGGCTGGGATGAGCAGTTCTTC.

This sequence joins TRBV6-5 and TRBJ1-1; D gene unclear. This CDR3 region has 15 residues. Deletions cut 6 bases from V and 4 bases from J, with 18 bases between. In germline, CDR1 is MNHEY, CDR2 SVGAGI. For the CDR3, the DNA is TGTGCCAGCAGCCCCTTCAAATCGGGAGGCACTGAAGCTTTCTTT. Its protein is CASSPFKSGGTEAFF.

The V call is TRBV19, the J call TRBJ2-2; TRBD1 matches at 11 bases. The J segment lost 6 bases and the V segment lost 8 bases, leaving 8 bases of the junction unmatched. Germline CDR1 LNHDA, CDR2 SQIVND (reference sequence). The CDR3 sequence is 15 residues long. Here the CDR3 DNA reads TGTGCCAGTGTGATGGGACAGGGGGTCCCCGGGGAGCTGTTTTTT. Translation gives CASVMGQGVPGELFF.

The chain combines TRBV3-1 (or the pseudogene TRBV3-2) with TRBJ1-1; D possibly corresponds to TRBD1 (5 bases). The CDR3 consists of 15 residues. CDR1 and CDR2 (germline): LGHDT, YNNKEL (reference sequence). V lost 0 bases, J lost 0 bases, and 8 bases lay in between. CDR3 in amino acids: CASSQDSGMNTEAFF. Written as DNA, the CDR3 is TGTGCCAGCAGCCAAGATTCAGGGATGAACACTGAAGCTTTCTTT.

The V and J genes are TRBV7-2 and TRBJ2-7; TRBD1 matches at 9 bases. Germline V gene data show CDR1 as SGHTA and CDR2 as FQGNSA. J lost 2 bases, V lost 1 base, and 3 bases had no gene match. This CDR3 is built from 15 residues. CDR3 residues: CASSLVGTGTYEQYF. The DNA for the CDR3 is TGTGCCAGCAGCTTAGTGGGGACAGGGACCTACGAGCAGTACTTC.

This clone appeared a single time. The chain is built from TRBV6-5 and TRBJ1-6; tentative D call: TRBD1 (6 bases). The CDR3 loop spans 14 amino acids. CDR1 is MNHEY, CDR2 SVGAGI, per germline. Trimming removed 2 bases at V and 7 bases at J, with 9 bases between. The CDR3 here is CASSYGQQNSPLHF. The CDR3 nucleotides read TGTGCCAGCAGTTACGGACAGCAGAATTCACCCCTCCACTTT.